These 13 T cell receptor beta chains came from one sample sequenced in a study of blood T cell repertoires in COVID-19. TCRdb's table, derived via immunoSEQ multiplex PCR, lists solely in-frame clones and lacks some. Here the sample spans roughly 170,000 clones, roughly 79% being singletons. The sample was peripheral blood. These TCRs come from a woman aged 70-85 years with acute or convalescent COVID-19.

As regards this clone: The same CDR3 is also encoded by other DNA sequences in this sample. The chain joins TRBV6-5 to TRBJ1-5; 7 nucleotides align to TRBD1. This CDR3 is 14 amino acids long. With V trimmed by 6 bases and J by 2 bases, 4 bases remained unmatched. Germline CDR1 reads MNHEY; CDR2 reads SVGAGI. CDR3 nucleotides: TGTGCCAGCAGCCCAGACAGGGGCAATCAGCCCCAGCATTTT. This encodes CASSPDRGNQPQHF.

The sample holds one count of this clone. The rearrangement uses TRBV7-3 and TRBJ2-3; D not resolved. The CDR3 runs to 14 residues. Germline CDR1 reads SGHTA; CDR2 reads FQGTGA. V was shortened by 0 bases and J by 4 bases, with 8 bases between the two germline ends. The CDR3 reads CASSLTGPSDTQYF. The CDR3 DNA follows: TGTGCCAGCAGCTTAACGGGCCCATCAGATACGCAGTATTTT.

The chain joins TRBV29-1 to TRBJ1-3; 7 positions agree with TRBD1. In germline, CDR1 is SQVTM, CDR2 ANQGSEA. This CDR3 is built from 16 residues. The V segment lost 4 bases and the J segment 2 bases; nucleotides outside the gene matches: 11. The DNA of the CDR3 is TGCAGCGTTGCATTGGGACAGATCGAAACTGGAAACACCATATATTTT. Translated, it gives CSVALGQIETGNTIYF.

V and J are TRBV27 and TRBJ2-1; D is ambiguous. The germline V gene has CDR1 MNHEY and CDR2 SMNVEV (reference sequence). The CDR3 loop spans 11 amino acids. V was trimmed by 3 bases and J by 8 bases, leaving 5 bases between them. The CDR3 loop is CASSFGDEQFF. The CDR3 DNA sequence: TGTGCCAGCAGTTTCGGAGATGAGCAGTTCTTC.

V usage is TRBV7-9 and J usage is TRBJ2-3, with 7 bases fitting TRBD2. The V gene end was trimmed by 6 bases and the J gene end by 6 bases; junction bases not matched to a gene: 9. The germline CDR1 and CDR2 sequences are SEHNR and FQNEAQ (reference sequence). The CDR3 runs to 14 residues. CDR3: CASRRSGVRDTQYF. In DNA form, the CDR3 reads TGTGCCAGCAGGCGGAGCGGGGTCCGGGATACGCAGTATTTT.

This clone was observed a handful of times. This chain joins TRBV11-3 and TRBJ2-2; TRBD2 matches at 7 bases. The CDR3 is made up of 15 amino acids. V was clipped by 5 bases and J by 5 bases; unmatched bases: 8. Per germline, CDR1 SGHNT and CDR2 YENEEA. The CDR3, as DNA: TGTGCCAGCAGCCCCTTGGCGGGAGCGACCGGGGAGCTGTTTTTT. This sequence encodes CASSPLAGATGELFF.

The chain joins TRBV2 to TRBJ1-1; D unclear. The CDR3 spans 16 residues. CDR1 is SNHLY and CDR2 is FYNNEI in the germline V gene. V was pared by 3 bases and J by 8 bases, with 22 bases between. In DNA form, the CDR3 reads TGTGCCAGCAGTGATAGGTCAAGCTTCGCACGGGAGGAAGCTTTCTTT. Amino acid sequence: CASSDRSSFAREEAFF.

The chain carries TRBV18 and TRBJ1-5; D is perhaps TRBD1 (6 bases). Trimming took 3 bases from V and 7 from J, leaving 16 bases between them. CDR3 size: 15 residues. The germline gives CDR1 KGHSH, CDR2 LQKENI. The DNA for the CDR3 is TGTGCCAGCTCACCGGAAACAGGGTTCGGACAGCCCCAGCATTTT. Its protein is CASSPETGFGQPQHF.

This clone was seen a few times. This chain links TRBV24-1 with TRBJ1-2, with unresolved D. Germline V CDR1 and CDR2: KGHDR, SFDVKD. The V gene lost 4 bases and the J gene lost 8 bases, with 10 bases spanning the gap. The CDR3 length is 12 residues. The CDR3 DNA reads TGTGCCACCAGTGACCTCGAGGGCGGCTACACCTTC. Protein product: CATSDLEGGYTF.

CDR3 DNA: TGTGCCAGCATGGGGCCTTTCGAGAACACTGAAGCTTTCTTT. Its protein product is CASMGPFENTEAFF. The chain uses TRBV6-6 and TRBJ1-1; perhaps TRBD1 as D (5 bases). Germline CDR1 and CDR2: MNHNY and SVGAGI (reference sequence). The CDR3 loop spans 14 amino acids. V lost 7 bases, J lost 1 base, and 13 bases lay in between.

This chain connects TRBV7-8 to TRBJ2-7; D perhaps matches TRBD2 (6 bases). Germline V gives CDR1 SGHVS, CDR2 FQNEAQ. The CDR3 contains 13 residues. V dropped 4 bases and J dropped 11 bases, with 18 bases sitting between them. CDR3: CASSSTPLWEEYF. The DNA of the CDR3 is TGTGCCAGCAGCTCAACCCCCCTCTGGGAGGAGTACTTC.

The chain recombines TRBV12-5 with TRBJ2-3; maybe TRBD1 (6 bases). Germline values: CDR1 LGHNT, CDR2 FRNRAP. Trimming removed 4 bases from V and 4 bases from J, with 12 bases in between. This CDR3 has 14 residues. The DNA of the CDR3 is TGTGCTAGTGGTTCCAGTTGGGGGCCAGATACGCAGTATTTT. Translated, it gives CASGSSWGPDTQYF.

The chain couples TRBV15 to TRBJ2-7, with TRBD2 as a possible D gene (5 bases). With 5 bases removed from V and 3 bases from J, the gap between germline ends came to 11 bases. CDR3 length: 13 residues. The germline V gene encodes CDR1 LNHNV and CDR2 YYDKDF (reference sequence). DNA of the CDR3: TGTGCCACCAGCCTACACGGGAACTACGAGCAGTACTTC. Translation gives CATSLHGNYEQYF. Together with reference TRBV15 and TRBJ2-7, the CDR3 gives the full variable domain: DAMVIQNPRYQVTQFGKPVTLSCSQTLNHNVMYWYQQKSSQAPKLLFHYYDKDFNNEADTPDNFQSRRPNTSFCFLDIRSPGLGDTAMYLCATSLHGNYEQYFGPGTRLTVT.